The 29 T cell receptor beta chains reported below all come from one sample, sequenced in a study of human T cells and chemical hapten exposure. MiXCR was run by TCRdb on the RACE reads, yielding one entry per CDR3 protein. This sample has about 82,000 distinct CDR3 sequences, with around 13% found just once. Described time point: patch test 3, about 24 weeks after DPC sensitization. Treatment here: therapeutic diphenylcyclopropenone sensitization with weekly scalp DPC. Sample: whole blood, taken in connection with sensitization to the hapten diphenylcyclopropenone (DPC). These receptors were obtained from a woman between 50 and 59 years old with alopecia areata. Some clones in this sample may be carry-over from other donors' samples.

This chain uses TRBV5-1 with TRBJ2-1; TRBD2 matches at 7 bases. Germline-derived CDR1 and CDR2 are SGHRS and YFSETQ. There are 15 residues in the CDR3. The V gene end was trimmed by 2 bases and the J gene end by 6 bases; junction bases not matched to a gene: 8. CDR3: CASSFGLEFLNEQFF. CDR3 bases: TGCGCCAGCAGCTTCGGACTAGAATTCCTCAATGAGCAGTTCTTC.

The table lists this clonotype with a few counts. The rearrangement uses TRBV7-6 and TRBJ1-5, with 9 bases fitting TRBD1. The germline V gene has CDR1 SGHVS and CDR2 FNYEAQ. The V gene end was trimmed by 4 bases and the J gene end by 6 bases; junction bases not matched to a gene: 7. The CDR3 has 15 residues. For the CDR3, the DNA is TGTGCCAGCAGCTCCGGACAGGGGATAGGTCAGCCCCAGCATTTT. It is translated as CASSSGQGIGQPQHF.

This clonotype has at least ten counts. The chain employs TRBV10-2 and TRBJ2-6; 9 positions agree with TRBD1. This CDR3 contains 15 residues. Germline CDR1 is WSHSY and CDR2 is SAAADI. Unmatched junction bases numbered 7, after V lost 8 bases and J lost 5 bases. The DNA of the CDR3 is TGCGCCAGCGGGCCTGGGACAGGGAGGGCCAACGTCCTGACTTTC. It yields the protein CASGPGTGRANVLTF.

The chain carries TRBV20-1 and TRBJ2-7, with D maybe TRBD2 (6 bases). From germline, CDR1 is DFQATT and CDR2 SNEGSKA (reference sequence). V lost 2 bases and J 0 bases, leaving 11 bases between the germline ends. CDR3 size: 14 residues. The CDR3 nucleotides are TGCAGTGCTAGACCTAGCGATAGCTCCTACGAGCAGTACTTC. Encoded protein: CSARPSDSSYEQYF.

This clonotype was seen at least ten times. This chain uses TRBV2 with TRBJ2-7; TRBD1 agrees at 9 bases. Germline V gives CDR1 SNHLY, CDR2 FYNNEI. V lost 6 bases, J lost 4 bases, and 10 bases stayed unmatched. CDR3 length: 15 residues. The CDR3 DNA follows: TGTGCCAGCAGCGTCAACAGGGGGCCCCAATACGAGCAGTACTTC. Residues: CASSVNRGPQYEQYF.

There are many counts of this clonotype. The chain has TRBV12-3 or TRBV12-4 and TRBJ2-2, with a tentative D call TRBD2 (5 bases). Trimming took off 6 bases at V and 3 bases at J, with 8 bases between the two ends. This CDR3 has 13 amino acids. The CDR3 loop reads CASSRRDTGELFF. CDR3 DNA: TGTGCCAGCAGCCGGCGGGACACCGGGGAGCTGTTTTTT.

V usage is TRBV12-3 or TRBV12-4 and J usage is TRBJ2-2; the D is unclear. Trimming stripped 7 bases from V and 2 bases from J, with 11 bases between. The CDR3 length is 14 residues. For the CDR3, the DNA is TGTGCCAGCATATCCGGCAGCAACACCGGGGAGCTGTTTTTT. Amino acid sequence: CASISGSNTGELFF.

This clonotype turned up a few times. J is TRBJ1-1 and V is TRBV7-9; D remains ambiguous. Germline V gene lookup returns CDR1 SEHNR and CDR2 FQNEAQ (reference sequence). This CDR3 contains 15 residues. The V gene lost 5 bases and the J gene lost 4 bases, with 17 bases spanning the gap. The CDR3 coding sequence is TGTGCCAGCAGCCCATCAGCTTTGGGTGGCACTGAAGCTTTCTTT. This codes for CASSPSALGGTEAFF.

This clonotype occurred a few times. The chain links TRBV10-3 to TRBJ2-1; the match to TRBD2 covers 10 bases. CDR3 size: 14 residues. The trim removed 8 bases at V and 6 bases at J, leaving 7 bases unmatched. CDR1 and CDR2 from the germline V gene are ENHRY and SYGVKD. Written as DNA, the CDR3 is TGTGCCATCGAAGCGGGAGGGCCGGGCAATGAGCAGTTCTTC. Translating it yields CAIEAGGPGNEQFF.

This clonotype has only a few counts. This sequence joins TRBV29-1 and TRBJ2-3, with 7 bases fitting TRBD2. The CDR3 extends over 13 amino acids. The J segment lost 8 bases and the V segment lost 0 bases, leaving 5 bases of the junction unmatched. The germline gives CDR1 SQVTM, CDR2 ANQGSEA. CDR3 loop: CSVEDGGGGTQYF. The CDR3 coding sequence is TGCAGCGTTGAAGATGGCGGCGGGGGTACGCAGTATTTT.

This clonotype has just a few counts. The chain couples TRBV3-1 to TRBJ1-5, with TRBD1 as a possible D gene (5 bases). V gave up 1 base and J gave up 2 bases, with 6 bases separating them. Germline loops: CDR1 LGHDT, CDR2 YNNKEL (reference sequence). The CDR3 is 14 residues long. CDR3 residues: CASSQGGGNQPQHF. DNA of the CDR3: TGTGCCAGCAGCCAAGGGGGCGGCAATCAGCCCCAGCATTTT.

This clonotype was seen ten or more times. The chain recombines TRBV10-3 with TRBJ2-7, with D perhaps being TRBD1 or TRBD2 (5 bases each). The CDR3 consists of 14 residues. Trimming shortened V by 0 bases and J by 3 bases, and 9 bases separated the two germline ends. The V gene's germline CDR1 is ENHRY and CDR2 SYGVKD. CDR3 coding DNA: TGTGCCATCAGTGAGTCATCGAGGGGCTACGAGCAGTACTTC. Its protein is CAISESSRGYEQYF.

The chain links TRBV10-3 to TRBJ1-1, with D tentatively TRBD1 (6 bases). Trimming stripped 0 bases from V and 5 bases from J, with 10 bases between. This CDR3 comprises 14 residues. The germline V gene encodes CDR1 ENHRY and CDR2 SYGVKD. As DNA, the CDR3 is TGTGCCATCAGTGAGTCGCTAGGGGGGACTGAAGCTTTCTTT. It translates to CAISESLGGTEAFF.

This clonotype turned up a few times. The V gene is TRBV10-2, the J gene TRBJ2-7; D uncertain. Trimming removed 6 bases from V and 6 bases from J, with 12 bases in between. CDR1 is WSHSY, CDR2 SAAADI, per germline. The CDR3 length is 12 residues. CDR3 bases: TGCGCCAGCAGAATGACGGCTCTCGAGCAGTACTTC. It specifies CASRMTALEQYF.

The gene calls are TRBV11-2 and TRBJ1-1; D is possibly TRBD1 (5 bases). This CDR3 has 14 amino acids. Trimming removed 4 bases at V and 3 bases at J, with 12 bases between. CDR1 is SGHAT, CDR2 FQNNGV, per germline. The CDR3 loop is CASSWTLPYTEAFF. CDR3 in DNA: TGTGCCAGCAGCTGGACATTACCTTACACTGAAGCTTTCTTT.

At least ten counts were recorded for this clonotype. V is TRBV29-1 and J is TRBJ1-5; 8 nucleotides match TRBD1. This CDR3 region has 13 residues. With 7 bases clipped from V and 7 bases from J, the junction kept 9 bases outside the gene matches. Germline V CDR1 and CDR2: SQVTM, ANQGSEA. CDR3 nucleotide sequence: TGCAGCGCCGTGACAGGGACAGGACAGCCCCAGCATTTT. This translates into CSAVTGTGQPQHF.

A few counts support this clonotype. V is TRBV18 and J is TRBJ1-5; TRBD1 agrees at 7 bases. The CDR3 consists of 15 residues. In germline, CDR1 is KGHSH, CDR2 LQKENI. J lost 7 bases, V lost 6 bases, and 12 bases had no gene match. CDR3 bases: TGTGCCAGCTCCCCCACCGGGACAGAAGGGCAGCCCCAGCATTTT. It encodes CASSPTGTEGQPQHF.

This clonotype was seen more than once but under ten times. The chain is built from TRBV6-4 and TRBJ2-2; D unresolved. The CDR3 totals 14 residues. From germline, CDR1 is MRHNA and CDR2 SNTAGT. V lost 2 bases and J lost 7, with 11 bases in between. In DNA form, the CDR3 reads TGTGCCAGCAGTGACCAAATGAACGGCGGGGAGCTGTTTTTT. Amino acids: CASSDQMNGGELFF.

The chain recombines TRBV18 with TRBJ1-2; D remains ambiguous. This CDR3 spans 14 amino acids. Between the trimmed V and J ends, which lost 2 bases and 0 bases, there was a span of 7 bases. In germline, CDR1 is KGHSH, CDR2 LQKENI. The CDR3 region has the DNA TGTGCCAGCTCACCAGGCGGGGCTAACTATGGCTACACCTTC. This codes for CASSPGGANYGYTF.

This clonotype was observed many times. The rearrangement uses TRBV2 and TRBJ2-1; 8 bases map to TRBD2. From germline, CDR1 is SNHLY and CDR2 FYNNEI. The junction had 7 bases not matched to a gene; V was cut back by 5 bases and J by 1 base. This CDR3 has 16 residues. CDR3 nucleotides: TGTGCCAGCAGTCCGGGCGGGGGGCGGTCCTACAATGAGCAGTTCTTC. Translation gives CASSPGGGRSYNEQFF. Looking up the rest from reference TRBV2 and TRBJ2-1 gives the full variable domain: EPEVTQTPSHQVTQMGQEVILRCVPISNHLYFYWYRQILGQKVEFLVSFYNNEISEKSEIFDDQFSVERPDGSNFTLKIRSTKLEDSAMYFCASSPGGGRSYNEQFFGPGTRLTVL.

This clonotype was picked up many times. The chain combines TRBV29-1 with TRBJ1-1, with a weak D call TRBD1 (5 bases). CDR1 SQVTM and CDR2 ANQGSEA come from the germline V gene. V dropped 4 bases and J dropped 3 bases, with 9 bases sitting between them. This CDR3 has 12 residues. The CDR3 sequence is CSVGWGDTEAFF. In DNA, the CDR3 is TGCAGCGTTGGGTGGGGGGACACTGAAGCTTTCTTT.

This clonotype was observed a few times. This chain uses TRBV25-1 with TRBJ2-6, with D hard to call. The germline V and J ends were trimmed by 3 bases and 2 bases, with 5 bases remaining between them. There are 14 residues in the CDR3. The germline CDR1 and CDR2 sequences are MGHDK and SYGVNS. The CDR3 DNA is TGTGCCAGCAGTGAGGAGACTGGGGCCAACGTCCTGACTTTC. Translating it yields CASSEETGANVLTF.

J is TRBJ2-2 and V is TRBV19; the D is unclear. CDR1 LNHDA and CDR2 SQIVND come from the germline V gene (reference sequence). The CDR3 runs 13 residues. The V and J ends lost 3 bases and 4 bases respectively, with 6 bases between them. The DNA for the CDR3 is TGTGCCAGTAGTATCAAGGGCACCGGGGAGCTGTTTTTT. It specifies CASSIKGTGELFF.

Here the CDR3 DNA reads TGTGCCAGCAGCTCCAGAACGTTGGGGTACGAGCAGTACTTC. Amino acids: CASSSRTLGYEQYF. This sequence joins TRBV11-1 and TRBJ2-7, with D unresolved. Per the germline V gene, CDR1 is SGHAT and CDR2 is FQDESV (reference sequence). V lost 4 bases to trimming and J lost 4 bases, with 14 bases between them. This CDR3 region has 14 residues.

This clonotype was recorded a few times. The J gene is TRBJ2-7, the V gene TRBV3-1; maybe TRBD2 (6 bases). The CDR3 sequence is 13 residues long. V lost 3 bases, J lost 7 bases, and 13 bases lay in between. Germline V gene data show CDR1 as LGHDT and CDR2 as YNNKEL (reference sequence). CDR3 residues: CASSHEGLQEQYF. CDR3 nucleotide sequence: TGTGCCAGCAGCCACGAGGGACTCCAAGAGCAGTACTTC.

This rearrangement joins TRBV7-8 to TRBJ1-4; D is perhaps TRBD1 (5 bases). The CDR3 is made up of 16 amino acids. Trimming stripped 5 bases from V and 4 bases from J, with 17 bases between. CDR1 and CDR2 from the germline V gene are SGHVS and FQNEAQ. The CDR3 nucleotides read TGTGCCAGCAGCACCAACGGGGTCGACAGTAATGAAAAACTGTTTTTT. This encodes CASSTNGVDSNEKLFF.

Worth noting for this clonotype: A much larger clone differs from this one at a single base, so this may be a read error. J is TRBJ2-2 and V is TRBV20-1; a possible D gene is TRBD1 (6 bases). Germline assignment: CDR1 DFQATT and CDR2 SNEGSKA (reference sequence). The CDR3 sequence is 15 residues long. V lost 5 bases, J lost 3 bases, and 16 bases lay in between. In DNA form, the CDR3 reads TGCAGTGCTGCGGTCCCGGGACAAGACACCGGGGAGCTGTTTTTT. Amino acids: CSAAVPGQDTGELFF.

Ten or more counts support this clonotype. The rearrangement links TRBV7-9 to TRBJ2-3; 10 bases line up with TRBD2. CDR3 length: 15 amino acids. Germline V gene sequence: CDR1 SEHNR, CDR2 FQNEAQ (reference sequence). The V and J ends lost 4 bases and 2 bases, in that order; junction bases with no gene match: 3. CDR3 DNA sequence: TGTGCCAGCAGCTCTACTAGCGGGATCACAGATACGCAGTATTTT. Amino acids: CASSSTSGITDTQYF. The variable domain in full, with the rest retrieved from reference TRBV7-9 and TRBJ2-3, is DTGVSQNPRHKITKRGQNVTFRCDPISEHNRLYWYRQTLGQGPEFLTYFQNEAQLEKSRLLSDRFSAERPKGSFSTLEIQRTEQGDSAMYLCASSSTSGITDTQYFGPGTRLTVL.

This clonotype has at least ten counts. The chain has TRBV20-1 and TRBJ1-2; 8 bases match TRBD1. This CDR3 is 10 amino acids long. The trim removed 6 bases at V and 7 bases at J, leaving 1 base unmatched. CDR1 is DFQATT, CDR2 SNEGSKA, per germline (reference sequence). CDR3 sequence reads: CSATGGGYTF. For the CDR3, the DNA is TGCAGTGCAACAGGGGGTGGCTACACCTTC.